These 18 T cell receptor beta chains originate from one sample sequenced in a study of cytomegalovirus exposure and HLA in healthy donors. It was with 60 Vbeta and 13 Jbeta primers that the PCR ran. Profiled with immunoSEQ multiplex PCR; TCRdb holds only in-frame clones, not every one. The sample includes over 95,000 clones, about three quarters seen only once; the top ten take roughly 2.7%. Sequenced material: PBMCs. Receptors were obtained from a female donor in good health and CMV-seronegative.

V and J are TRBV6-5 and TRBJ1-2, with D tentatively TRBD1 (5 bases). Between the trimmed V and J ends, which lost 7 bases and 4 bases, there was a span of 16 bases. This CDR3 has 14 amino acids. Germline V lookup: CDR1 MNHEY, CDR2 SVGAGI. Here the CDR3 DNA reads TGTGCCAGCACCCCGGGAGGGGAGGGCTATGGCTACACCTTC. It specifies CASTPGGEGYGYTF.

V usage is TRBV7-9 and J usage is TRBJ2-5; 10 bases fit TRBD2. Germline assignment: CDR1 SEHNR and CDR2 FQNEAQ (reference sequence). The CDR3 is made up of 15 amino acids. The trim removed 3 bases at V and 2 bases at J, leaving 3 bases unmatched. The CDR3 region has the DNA TGTGCCAGCAGCTTTGGGACTAGCGTACAAGAGACCCAGTACTTC. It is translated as CASSFGTSVQETQYF. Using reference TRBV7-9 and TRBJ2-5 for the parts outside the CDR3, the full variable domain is DTGVSQNPRHKITKRGQNVTFRCDPISEHNRLYWYRQTLGQGPEFLTYFQNEAQLEKSRLLSDRFSAERPKGSFSTLEIQRTEQGDSAMYLCASSFGTSVQETQYFGPGTRLLVL.

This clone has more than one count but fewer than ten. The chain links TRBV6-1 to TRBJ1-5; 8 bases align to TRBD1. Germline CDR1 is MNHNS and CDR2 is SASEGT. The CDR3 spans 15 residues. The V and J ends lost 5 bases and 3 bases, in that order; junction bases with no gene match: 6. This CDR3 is CASSHGQGDNQPQHF. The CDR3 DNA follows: TGTGCCAGCAGTCACGGACAGGGTGACAATCAGCCCCAGCATTTT.

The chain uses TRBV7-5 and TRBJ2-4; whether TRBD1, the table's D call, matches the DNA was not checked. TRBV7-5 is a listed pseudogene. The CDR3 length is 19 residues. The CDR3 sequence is CARSLVRQGITINKNIQYF. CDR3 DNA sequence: TGTGCCAGAAGCTTAGTGCGCCAGGGAATTACCATTAATAAAAACATTCAGTACTTC.

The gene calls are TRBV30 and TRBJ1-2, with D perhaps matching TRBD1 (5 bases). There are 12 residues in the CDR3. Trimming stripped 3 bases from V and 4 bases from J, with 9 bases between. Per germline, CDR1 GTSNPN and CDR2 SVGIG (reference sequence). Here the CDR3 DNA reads TGTGCCTGGAGGCAGGGTGTCTATGGCTACACCTTC. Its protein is CAWRQGVYGYTF.

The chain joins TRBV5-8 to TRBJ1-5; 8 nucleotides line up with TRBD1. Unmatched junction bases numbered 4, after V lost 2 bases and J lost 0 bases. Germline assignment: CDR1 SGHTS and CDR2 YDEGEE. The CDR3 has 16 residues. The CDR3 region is CASSLGQGPSNQPQHF. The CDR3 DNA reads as TGTGCCAGCAGCTTAGGACAGGGTCCTAGCAATCAGCCCCAGCATTTT.

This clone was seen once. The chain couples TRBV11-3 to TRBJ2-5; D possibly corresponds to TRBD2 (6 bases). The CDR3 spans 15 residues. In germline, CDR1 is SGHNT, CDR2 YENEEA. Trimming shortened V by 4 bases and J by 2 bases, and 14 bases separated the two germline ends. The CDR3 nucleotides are TGTGCCAGCAGCTCTAAGGGACTGCGGCAAGAGACCCAGTACTTC. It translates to CASSSKGLRQETQYF.

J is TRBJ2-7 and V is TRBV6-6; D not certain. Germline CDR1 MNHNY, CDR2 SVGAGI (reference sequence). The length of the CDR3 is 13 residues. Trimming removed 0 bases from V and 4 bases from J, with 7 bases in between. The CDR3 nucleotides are TGTGCCAGCAGTTACTCGTGGGCTTACGAGCAGTACTTC. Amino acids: CASSYSWAYEQYF.

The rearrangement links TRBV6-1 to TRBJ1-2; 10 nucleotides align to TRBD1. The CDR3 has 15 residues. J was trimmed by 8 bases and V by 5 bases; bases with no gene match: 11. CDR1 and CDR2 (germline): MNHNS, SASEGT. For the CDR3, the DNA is TGTGCCAGCAGTCGCGGGGACAGGGGACATTGGGGCTACACCTTC. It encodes CASSRGDRGHWGYTF.

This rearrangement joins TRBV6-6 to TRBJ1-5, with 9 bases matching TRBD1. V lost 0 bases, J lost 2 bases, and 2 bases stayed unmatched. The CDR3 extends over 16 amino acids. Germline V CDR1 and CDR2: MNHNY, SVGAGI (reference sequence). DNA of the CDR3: TGTGCCAGCAGTTACTCGACAGGGGGAGGCAATCAGCCCCAGCATTTT. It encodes CASSYSTGGGNQPQHF.

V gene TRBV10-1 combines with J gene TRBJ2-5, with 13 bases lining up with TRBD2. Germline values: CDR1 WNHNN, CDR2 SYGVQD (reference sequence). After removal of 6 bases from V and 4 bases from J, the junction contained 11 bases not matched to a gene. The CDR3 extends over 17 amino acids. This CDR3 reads CASSAGTSGALGETQYF. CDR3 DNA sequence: TGCGCCAGCAGCGCCGGGACTAGCGGGGCCCTGGGAGAGACCCAGTACTTC.

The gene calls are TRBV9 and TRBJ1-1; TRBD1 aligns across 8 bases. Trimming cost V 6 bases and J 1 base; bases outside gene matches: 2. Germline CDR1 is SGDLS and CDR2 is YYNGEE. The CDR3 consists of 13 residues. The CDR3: CASTTGENTEAFF. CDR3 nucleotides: TGTGCCAGCACGACAGGGGAGAACACTGAAGCTTTCTTT. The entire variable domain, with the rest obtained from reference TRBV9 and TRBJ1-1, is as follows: DSGVTQTPKHLITATGQRVTLRCSPRSGDLSVYWYQQSLDQGLQFLIQYYNGEERAKGNILERFSAQQFPDLHSELNLSSLELGDSALYFCASTTGENTEAFFGQGTRLTVV.

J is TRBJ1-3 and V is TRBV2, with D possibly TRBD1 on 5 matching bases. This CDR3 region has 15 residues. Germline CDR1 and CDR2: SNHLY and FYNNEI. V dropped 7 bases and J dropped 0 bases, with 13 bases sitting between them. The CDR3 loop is CASTGGRSSGNTIYF. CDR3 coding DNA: TGTGCCAGCACGGGGGGACGAAGCTCTGGAAACACCATATATTTT. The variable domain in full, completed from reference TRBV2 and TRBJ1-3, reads EPEVTQTPSHQVTQMGQEVILRCVPISNHLYFYWYRQILGQKVEFLVSFYNNEISEKSEIFDDQFSVERPDGSNFTLKIRSTKLEDSAMYFCASTGGRSSGNTIYFGEGSWLTVV.

Here the CDR3 reads CASSEGRDSTQYF. In DNA form, the CDR3 reads TGTGCCAGCAGTGAGGGCCGGGACTCCACGCAGTATTTT. The V gene is TRBV6-4, the J gene TRBJ2-3; maybe TRBD2 (6 bases). V was shortened by 3 bases and J by 9 bases, with 13 bases between the two germline ends. CDR1 is MRHNA, CDR2 SNTAGT, per germline. The CDR3 sequence is 13 residues long.

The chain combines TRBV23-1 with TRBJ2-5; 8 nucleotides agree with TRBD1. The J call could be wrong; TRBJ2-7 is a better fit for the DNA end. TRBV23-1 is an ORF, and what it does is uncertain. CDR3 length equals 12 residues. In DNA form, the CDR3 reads TGCGCCAGTCTGACAGGGGTCTACGAGCAGTACTTC. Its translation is CASLTGVYEQYF.

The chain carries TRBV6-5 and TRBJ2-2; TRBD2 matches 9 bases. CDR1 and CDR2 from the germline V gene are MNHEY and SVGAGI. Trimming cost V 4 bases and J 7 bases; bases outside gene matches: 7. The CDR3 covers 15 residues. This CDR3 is CASSSAGGRDGELFF. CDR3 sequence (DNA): TGTGCCAGCAGTTCGGCGGGGGGGCGGGACGGGGAGCTGTTTTTT.

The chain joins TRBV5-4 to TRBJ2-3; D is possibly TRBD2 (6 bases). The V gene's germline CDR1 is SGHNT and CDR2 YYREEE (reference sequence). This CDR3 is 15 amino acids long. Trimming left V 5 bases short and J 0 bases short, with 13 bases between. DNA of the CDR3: TGTGCCAGCAGTCGACGGGGGTTCAGCACAGATACGCAGTATTTT. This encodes CASSRRGFSTDTQYF.

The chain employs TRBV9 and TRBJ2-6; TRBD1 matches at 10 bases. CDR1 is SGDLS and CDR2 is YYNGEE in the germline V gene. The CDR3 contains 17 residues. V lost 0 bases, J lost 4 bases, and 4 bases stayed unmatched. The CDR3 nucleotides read TGTGCCAGCAGCGTAGGACAGGGGGCGGGAGGGGCCAACGTCCTGACTTTC. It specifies CASSVGQGAGGANVLTF.